The TCR beta chain under discussion was sequenced for a study of blood T cell repertoires in COVID-19. Study in general: T cells, B-cell-depleted T cells, or PBMCs provided the cDNA or gDNA that served as material.

The study recruited people aged about 18 to 89 years across about 25 US areas. This table comes from immunoSEQ multiplex PCR, and its TCRdb copy is limited to in-frame clones, with some not included. Counted here are about 200,000 clones, 75% to 90% occurring once; the ten biggest clones make up around 2.3%. CDR3 length: 14 amino acids. Trimming stripped 5 bases from V and 5 bases from J, with 10 bases between. Germline loops: CDR1 SGHVS, CDR2 FQNEAQ. The V and J genes are TRBV7-8 and TRBJ1-6; D ambiguous. The sample taken for sequencing was PBMCs or T cells enriched from blood (not recorded which). The receptor was isolated from a woman between 40 and 50 years old with acute COVID-19. The CDR3 loop reads CASSRGVNNSPLHF. The CDR3 DNA is TGTGCCAGCAGCCGGGGAGTTAATAATTCACCCCTCCACTTT.